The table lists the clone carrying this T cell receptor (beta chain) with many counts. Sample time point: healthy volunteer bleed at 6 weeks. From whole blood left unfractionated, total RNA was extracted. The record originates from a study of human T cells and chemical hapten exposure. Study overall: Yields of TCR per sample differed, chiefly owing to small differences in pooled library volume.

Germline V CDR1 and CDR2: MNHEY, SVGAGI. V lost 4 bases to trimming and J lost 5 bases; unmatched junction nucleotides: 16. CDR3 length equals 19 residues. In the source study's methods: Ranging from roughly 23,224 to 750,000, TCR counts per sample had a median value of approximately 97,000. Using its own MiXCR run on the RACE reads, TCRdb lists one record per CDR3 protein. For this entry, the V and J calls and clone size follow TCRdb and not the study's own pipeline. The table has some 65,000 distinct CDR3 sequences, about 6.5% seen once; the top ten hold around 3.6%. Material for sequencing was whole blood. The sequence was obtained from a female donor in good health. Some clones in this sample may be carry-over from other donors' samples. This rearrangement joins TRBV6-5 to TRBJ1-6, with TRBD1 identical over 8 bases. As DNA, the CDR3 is TGTGCCAGCAGTTCGACAGGGGCCCCAGATGGCCCGAATAATTCACCCCTCCACTTT. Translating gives CASSSTGAPDGPNNSPLHF.